The 2 T cell receptor beta chains presented below share a single source sample, sequenced in a study of T cell repertoires in cytomegalovirus infection. The antigens these receptors bind are not known. One entry per CDR3 protein, called by TCRdb with MiXCR from the reads. The sample comprises around 340,000 distinct CDR3 sequences, 25% to 35% of which are singletons, and around 18% rests with the top ten. This sample comprised cultured PBMCs, obtained from culture after CMV antigen stimulation. The receptor set was obtained from a human donor in good health (CMV status not recorded). Some clones in this sample may be carry-over from other donors' samples.

This clonotype occurred a few times. DNA of the CDR3: TGCGCCAGCAGCCAAGGTTGGGATGGAGCCACTGAAGCTTTCTTT. Translation gives CASSQGWDGATEAFF. The chain combines TRBV4-1 with TRBJ1-1; D is undetermined. The CDR3 runs 15 residues. V was shortened by 1 base and J by 4 bases, with 13 bases between the two germline ends. CDR1 is MGHRA and CDR2 is YSYEKL in the germline V gene.

This clonotype was observed a few times. This chain links TRBV20-1 with TRBJ1-5, with no clear D. CDR3 length: 12 amino acids. Per germline, CDR1 DFQATT and CDR2 SNEGSKA (reference sequence). The V end was cut by 6 bases, the J end by 3 bases, with 9 bases between. The CDR3 DNA follows: TGCAGTGCCGACGAACCCAATCAGCCCCAGCATTTT. This encodes CSADEPNQPQHF.